This T cell receptor beta chain was found in a study of T-cell memory formation after mild COVID-19. From 5'RACE with constant-segment primers came TCR alpha and TCR beta cDNA libraries that carried sample barcodes and UMIs. From the 5' RACE reads, TCRdb called clonotypes with MiXCR, one entry per CDR3 protein. The sample has 350,000 to 450,000 distinct CDR3 sequences, 24% seen once. This clonotype was counted a few times. Its antigen is not known. Regarding the study as a whole: While clones contracting from day 15 to 85 were balanced between CD4 and CD8, later expanders leaned CD4+.

Source material: PBMCs or a T cell subset sorted from them (not recorded which). The source is an adult woman who had mild COVID-19 (a few samples of this study predate the infection). Cell type and time point are not known.

The CDR3, as DNA: TGTGCCAGCAGCTTCCTTAGCGGCTACGAGCAGTACTTC. As protein: CASSFLSGYEQYF. The V call is TRBV7-9, the J call TRBJ2-7; TRBD2 might be the D (6 bases). The ends were cut back, 3 bases at V and 3 bases at J, with 9 bases in the middle. This CDR3 is built from 13 residues. The germline V gene encodes CDR1 SEHNR and CDR2 FQNEAQ (reference sequence). The full variable domain, in which reference TRBV7-9 and TRBJ2-7 provide the parts outside the CDR3, is DTGVSQNPRHKITKRGQNVTFRCDPISEHNRLYWYRQTLGQGPEFLTYFQNEAQLEKSRLLSDRFSAERPKGSFSTLEIQRTEQGDSAMYLCASSFLSGYEQYFGPGTRLTVT.